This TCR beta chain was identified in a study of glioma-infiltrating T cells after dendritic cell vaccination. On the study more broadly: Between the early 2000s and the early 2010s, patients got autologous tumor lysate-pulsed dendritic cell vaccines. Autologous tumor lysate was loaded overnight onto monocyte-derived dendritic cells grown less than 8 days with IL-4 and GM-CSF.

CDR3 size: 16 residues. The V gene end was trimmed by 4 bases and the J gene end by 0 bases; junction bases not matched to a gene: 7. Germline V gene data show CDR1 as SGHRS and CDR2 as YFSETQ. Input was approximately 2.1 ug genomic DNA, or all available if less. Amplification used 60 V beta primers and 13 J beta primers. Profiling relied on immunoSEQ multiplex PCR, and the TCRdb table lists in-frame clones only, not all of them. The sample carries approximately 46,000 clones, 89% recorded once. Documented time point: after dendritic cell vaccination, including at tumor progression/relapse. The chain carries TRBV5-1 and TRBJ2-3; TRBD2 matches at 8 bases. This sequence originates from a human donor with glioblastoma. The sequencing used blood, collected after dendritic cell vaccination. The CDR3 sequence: CASSGGTSGSTDTQYF. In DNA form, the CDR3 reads TGCGCCAGCAGCGGTGGAACTAGCGGTAGCACAGATACGCAGTATTTT.